The clone carrying this T cell receptor beta chain was observed at least ten times. The antigen is unknown. No cell sorting was done before RNA was extracted from the tissue. This specimen belongs to a study of tumor and adjacent non-tumor tissue in lung cancer. Study-wide points: Top 100 clones took a larger repertoire share in normal lung.

V gave up 0 bases and J gave up 2 bases, with 9 bases separating them. CDR1 SGHRS and CDR2 YFSETQ come from the germline V gene. The CDR3 totals 15 residues. A modified ARM-PCR protocol with three rounds of nested PCR amplified TCRbeta. TCRdb analysed the multiplex PCR reads with MiXCR anew, one entry per CDR3 protein. The data contain approximately 79,000 distinct CDR3 sequences, 72% of them singletons. The rearrangement joins TRBV5-1 to TRBJ2-1; D unresolved. The TCR originated in a woman in her 40s with non-small cell lung cancer. The sample taken for sequencing was lung tumor tissue. The CDR3 protein is CASSLAGWAYNEQFF. Written as DNA, the CDR3 is TGCGCCAGCAGCTTGGCGGGCTGGGCCTACAATGAGCAGTTCTTC.